The 22 T cell receptor beta chains given below trace back to one sample, sequenced in a study of beta chain features in type 1 diabetes. Sequencing targeted expressed TCRB transcripts, as all isolated RNA had been reverse transcribed. This table comes from immunoSEQ multiplex PCR, and its TCRdb copy is limited to in-frame clones, with some not included. The sample yields a few hundred thousand clones, roughly 12% seen once. Material: naive CD4+ T cells from blood. The source of these receptors is a young man in good health.

The CDR3 bases are TGCGCCAGCAGCCAGATCAGCTCTGGAAACACCATATATTTT. Amino acid sequence: CASSQISSGNTIYF. This chain links TRBV4-3 with TRBJ1-3, with no clear D. Germline V CDR1 and CDR2: LGHNA, YSLEER. V lost 3 bases and J 0 bases, leaving 6 bases between the germline ends. This CDR3 contains 14 residues.

V is TRBV4-2 and J is TRBJ2-3, with TRBD1 matching over 7 bases. There are 15 residues in the CDR3. V shed 4 bases and J 2 bases; nucleotides not matched to a gene: 6. Per the germline V gene, CDR1 is LGHNA and CDR2 is YNFKEQ. The CDR3 nucleotides read TGTGCCAGCAGCCCTACAGGGGCTGACACAGATACGCAGTATTTT. This gives the protein CASSPTGADTDTQYF.

V usage is TRBV27 and J usage is TRBJ1-2, with TRBD1 as a possible D gene (5 bases). The germline CDR1 and CDR2 sequences are MNHEY and SMNVEV (reference sequence). The V gene lost 5 bases and the J gene lost 4 bases, with 23 bases spanning the gap. The CDR3 length is 17 residues. The CDR3 region has the DNA TGTGCCAGCAGTCTTTGGGTTGGCGAAGGGGTGAGCTATGGCTACACCTTC. Translation gives CASSLWVGEGVSYGYTF.

V is TRBV2 and J is TRBJ2-3, with a tentative D call TRBD1 (5 bases). Germline values: CDR1 SNHLY, CDR2 FYNNEI. The CDR3 extends over 12 amino acids. V lost 7 bases and J 3 bases, leaving 8 bases between the germline ends. CDR3 sequence (DNA): TGTGCCAGCAACAGGCTAACAGATACGCAGTATTTT. Amino acids: CASNRLTDTQYF.

This clone was counted a few times. J is TRBJ2-1 and V is TRBV25-1, with 8 bases aligning to TRBD1. Germline CDR1 MGHDK, CDR2 SYGVNS. With V trimmed by 6 bases and J by 7 bases, 11 bases remained unmatched. CDR3 size: 15 residues. Here the CDR3 reads CASRRQGNMRNEQFF. CDR3 DNA sequence: TGTGCCAGCAGGAGACAGGGGAATATGAGAAATGAGCAGTTCTTC. Drawing the rest from reference TRBV25-1 and TRBJ2-1, the complete variable domain is EADIYQTPRYLVIGTGKKITLECSQTMGHDKMYWYQQDPGMELHLIHYSYGVNSTEKGDLSSESTVSRIRTEHFPLTLESARPSHTSQYLCASRRQGNMRNEQFFGPGTRLTVL.

The chain recombines TRBV29-1 with TRBJ2-5; TRBD2 matches 9 bases. The CDR3 extends over 16 amino acids. V lost 2 bases to trimming and J lost 3 bases; unmatched junction nucleotides: 10. Germline-derived CDR1 and CDR2 are SQVTM and ANQGSEA. The CDR3 bases are TGCAGCGTTGAAAGGATCGGGGGACTAGCCGAAGAGACCCAGTACTTC. It yields the protein CSVERIGGLAEETQYF.

The V call is TRBV19, the J call TRBJ2-5; 8 positions agree with TRBD2. V trimming: 5 bases; J trimming: 4 bases; junction bases outside the gene matches: 9. This CDR3 region has 15 residues. Germline V gene lookup returns CDR1 LNHDA and CDR2 SQIVND (reference sequence). CDR3 nucleotides: TGTGCCAGTAGTCCCCAGCGGGAGATGGGAGAGACCCAGTACTTC. This sequence encodes CASSPQREMGETQYF.

This clone is a singleton in its sample. V is TRBV15 and J is TRBJ1-3; D unclear. The CDR3 runs to 16 residues. Trimming pared 3 bases from V and 0 bases from J, leaving 12 bases between. Germline loops: CDR1 LNHNV, CDR2 YYDKDF (reference sequence). The CDR3 loop is CATSSYSFTSGNTIYF. DNA of the CDR3: TGTGCCACCAGCAGTTACTCTTTTACCTCTGGAAACACCATATATTTT. The entire variable domain, with the rest obtained from reference TRBV15 and TRBJ1-3, is as follows: DAMVIQNPRYQVTQFGKPVTLSCSQTLNHNVMYWYQQKSSQAPKLLFHYYDKDFNNEADTPDNFQSRRPNTSFCFLDIRSPGLGDTAMYLCATSSYSFTSGNTIYFGEGSWLTVV.

The chain combines TRBV4-3 with TRBJ2-2; TRBD1 is a possible D gene (5 bases). This CDR3 has 17 amino acids. From germline, CDR1 is LGHNA and CDR2 YSLEER. Trimming cost V 0 bases and J 5 bases, with 16 bases left between them. The CDR3 nucleotides are TGCGCCAGCAGCCAAGATTGGAAGGGGTCGGGTACCGGGGAGCTGTTTTTT. It codes for CASSQDWKGSGTGELFF.

This chain joins TRBV19 and TRBJ1-6, with unresolved D. Per germline, CDR1 LNHDA and CDR2 SQIVND (reference sequence). V dropped 7 bases and J dropped 2 bases, with 9 bases sitting between them. The CDR3 covers 14 residues. The CDR3 DNA is TGTGCCAGTAATGGAGGGACCTATAATTCACCCCTCCACTTT. The encoded protein is CASNGGTYNSPLHF. Full variable domain (rest looked up from reference TRBV19 and TRBJ1-6): DGGITQSPKYLFRKEGQNVTLSCEQNLNHDAMYWYRQDPGQGLRLIYYSQIVNDFQKGDIAEGYSVSREKKESFPLTVTSAQKNPTAFYLCASNGGTYNSPLHFGNGTRLTVT.

The chain combines TRBV5-4 with TRBJ2-7; tentatively, D is TRBD2 (5 bases). The CDR3 has 13 residues. The V gene lost 1 base and the J gene lost 7 bases, with 12 bases spanning the gap. Germline V gene data show CDR1 as SGHNT and CDR2 as YYREEE (reference sequence). CDR3 nucleotides: TGTGCCAGCAGCTTGTCGGGGTCAAGGGAGCAGTACTTC. Translated: CASSLSGSREQYF.

The genes are TRBV5-1 and TRBJ2-3; D remains ambiguous. CDR1 is SGHRS and CDR2 is YFSETQ in the germline V gene. The ends were cut back, 2 bases at V and 0 bases at J, with 13 bases in the middle. The CDR3 consists of 16 residues. The CDR3 DNA sequence: TGCGCCAGCAGCTTAGTGGGCGACCCCAGCACAGATACGCAGTATTTT. Its translation: CASSLVGDPSTDTQYF.

The V gene is TRBV9, the J gene TRBJ2-4, with D possibly matching TRBD1 (7 bases). This CDR3 spans 18 amino acids. Germline V gives CDR1 SGDLS, CDR2 YYNGEE. The ends were cut back, 3 bases at V and 6 bases at J, with 25 bases in the middle. CDR3 residues: CASSADRLSPSAGNIQYF. CDR3 nucleotides: TGTGCCAGCAGCGCGGACAGGTTATCCCCTAGCGCGGGAAACATTCAGTACTTC.

V and J are TRBV5-5 and TRBJ1-1; maybe TRBD1 (6 bases). Germline loops: CDR1 SGHKS, CDR2 YYEKEE (reference sequence). Between the trimmed V and J ends, which lost 2 bases and 0 bases, there was a span of 11 bases. The CDR3 extends over 15 amino acids. CDR3 amino acids: CASSFGGAMNTEAFF. The CDR3 DNA reads as TGTGCCAGCAGCTTCGGGGGGGCCATGAACACTGAAGCTTTCTTT.

This clone was seen a handful of times. The chain has TRBV6-5 and TRBJ2-7; 8 bases agree with TRBD1. In germline, CDR1 is MNHEY, CDR2 SVGAGI. The CDR3 extends over 15 amino acids. V lost 5 bases and J lost 4; bases outside the gene matches: 10. CDR3 nucleotides: TGTGCCAGCAGTAGGGGACAGGTGGTAGAGTACGAGCAGTACTTC. Its translation: CASSRGQVVEYEQYF.

The chain uses TRBV5-1 and TRBJ1-2, with D hard to call. Germline CDR1 is SGHRS and CDR2 is YFSETQ. V lost 0 bases to trimming and J lost 0 bases, with 9 bases between them. The length of the CDR3 is 15 residues. This CDR3 reads CASSLVGGANYGYTF. The CDR3 DNA sequence: TGCGCCAGCAGCTTGGTTGGAGGTGCTAACTATGGCTACACCTTC.

This clone showed up just a few times. The chain employs TRBV7-3 and TRBJ2-1; 10 nucleotides agree with TRBD2. J was trimmed by 9 bases and V by 4 bases; bases with no gene match: 9. The CDR3 spans 15 residues. Germline loops: CDR1 SGHTA, CDR2 FQGTGA. The CDR3 region has the DNA TGTGCCAGCAGCTCCGGACTAGCGGCCTTAAGTGAGCAGTTCTTC. Its translation is CASSSGLAALSEQFF.

The gene calls are TRBV6-5 and TRBJ1-2; D possibly corresponds to TRBD1 (6 bases). V dropped 6 bases and J dropped 2 bases, with 16 bases sitting between them. CDR1 and CDR2 from the germline V gene are MNHEY and SVGAGI. This CDR3 is built from 15 residues. The chain's CDR3 is CASRQSWGRNYGYTF. The CDR3 DNA follows: TGTGCCAGCAGGCAGAGTTGGGGGCGCAACTATGGCTACACCTTC.

This clone was seen a few times. This rearrangement joins TRBV19 to TRBJ2-5; 8 nucleotides line up with TRBD1. Unmatched junction bases numbered 5, after V lost 3 bases and J lost 5 bases. The CDR3 runs 14 residues. Germline lookup yields CDR1 LNHDA and CDR2 SQIVND (reference sequence). The chain's CDR3 is CASSMGTGGETQYF. Here the CDR3 DNA reads TGTGCCAGTAGTATGGGGACAGGTGGGGAGACCCAGTACTTC.

The chain carries TRBV28 and TRBJ2-7; no reliable D call. The CDR3 is made up of 14 amino acids. The ends were cut back, 1 base at V and 2 bases at J, with 9 bases in the middle. The germline V gene encodes CDR1 MDHEN and CDR2 SYDVKM. In DNA, the CDR3 is TGTGCCAGCAGTTTATACAACAGTCCCTACGAGCAGTACTTC. It yields the protein CASSLYNSPYEQYF.

This clone has just a few counts. Within the sample, other DNA sequences also encode this same CDR3. The rearrangement links TRBV5-1 to TRBJ2-2; D is uncertain. V was trimmed by 0 bases and J by 0 bases, leaving 6 bases between them. This CDR3 spans 15 amino acids. Germline CDR1 and CDR2: SGHRS and YFSETQ. CDR3 in amino acids: CASSLGQTNTGELFF. In nucleotides, the CDR3 is TGCGCCAGCAGCTTGGGGCAGACGAACACCGGGGAGCTGTTTTTT.

This clone has a count of ten or more. This chain uses TRBV18 with TRBJ1-1; D not certain. Trimming cost V 5 bases and J 1 base, with 8 bases left between them. CDR3 length equals 13 residues. In germline, CDR1 is KGHSH, CDR2 LQKENI. CDR3 sequence reads: CASSSGENTEAFF. DNA of the CDR3: TGTGCCAGCTCATCCGGGGAGAACACTGAAGCTTTCTTT.